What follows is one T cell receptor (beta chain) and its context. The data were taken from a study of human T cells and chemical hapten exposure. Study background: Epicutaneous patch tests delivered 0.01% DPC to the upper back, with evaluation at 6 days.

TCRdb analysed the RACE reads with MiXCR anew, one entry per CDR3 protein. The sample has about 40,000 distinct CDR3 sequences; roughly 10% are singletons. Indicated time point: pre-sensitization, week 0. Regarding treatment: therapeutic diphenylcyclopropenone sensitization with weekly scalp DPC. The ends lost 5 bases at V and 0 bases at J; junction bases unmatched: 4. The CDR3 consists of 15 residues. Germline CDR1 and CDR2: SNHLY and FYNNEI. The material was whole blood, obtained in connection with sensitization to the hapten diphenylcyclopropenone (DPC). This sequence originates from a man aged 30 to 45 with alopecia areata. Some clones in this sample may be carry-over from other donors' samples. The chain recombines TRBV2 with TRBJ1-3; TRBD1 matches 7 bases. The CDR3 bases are TGTGCCAGCAGTCAGGGGGACAACTCTGGAAACACCATATATTTT. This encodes CASSQGDNSGNTIYF.